This TCR beta chain emerged from a study of control samples from healthy donors and cancer patients. Per the germline V gene, CDR1 is SQVTM and CDR2 is ANQGSEA. V was clipped by 4 bases and J by 8 bases, with 8 bases between them. The CDR3 has 10 amino acids. This clone has more than one count but fewer than ten. Clones were sequenced by immunoSEQ multiplex PCR, and TCRdb holds only the in-frame ones, with some missing. The repertoire holds about 190,000 clones, roughly nine tenths seen once, with about 1.7% in the top ten. The TCR comes from a man younger than 40 in good health. Sequences were obtained from blood. The rearrangement links TRBV29-1 to TRBJ1-2; D unresolved. CDR3 region: CSVAEGGYTF. DNA of the CDR3: TGCAGCGTTGCGGAAGGAGGCTACACCTTC.